This record concerns one T cell receptor beta chain sequence. The V gene end was trimmed by 2 bases and the J gene end by 4 bases; junction bases not matched to a gene: 11. This CDR3 has 16 residues. Germline V lookup: CDR1 SGHKS, CDR2 YYEKEE (reference sequence). The record originates from a study of blood T cell repertoires in COVID-19. Study at large: The samples span acute and convalescent COVID-19 from the United States, Italy and Spain. T cells, B-cell-depleted T cells, or PBMCs supplied cDNA or gDNA.

Per the original data handling: Reference gene primer amplification in the assay estimated nucleated cell counts. Libraries were prepared by immunoSEQ multiplex PCR; TCRdb keeps only in-frame clonotypes and omits some of them. V and J calls and clone size follow that table, whereas D and trimming were derived from the DNA. The sample holds about 210,000 clones, 70% to 90% seen once. The rearrangement joins TRBV5-5 to TRBJ1-2; 7 bases fit TRBD1. Sequencing was done on a sample of peripheral blood. This sequence originates from a man in his 60s with acute or convalescent COVID-19. In DNA, the CDR3 is TGTGCCAGCAGCTTTCAACCGGACAGGCCCATCTATGGCTACACCTTC. Encoded protein: CASSFQPDRPIYGYTF. The full variable domain, completed using reference TRBV5-5 and TRBJ1-2, is DAGVTQSPTHLIKTRGQQVTLRCSPISGHKSVSWYQQVLGQGPQFIFQYYEKEERGRGNFPDRFSARQFPNYSSELNVNALLLGDSALYLCASSFQPDRPIYGYTFGSGTRLTVV.